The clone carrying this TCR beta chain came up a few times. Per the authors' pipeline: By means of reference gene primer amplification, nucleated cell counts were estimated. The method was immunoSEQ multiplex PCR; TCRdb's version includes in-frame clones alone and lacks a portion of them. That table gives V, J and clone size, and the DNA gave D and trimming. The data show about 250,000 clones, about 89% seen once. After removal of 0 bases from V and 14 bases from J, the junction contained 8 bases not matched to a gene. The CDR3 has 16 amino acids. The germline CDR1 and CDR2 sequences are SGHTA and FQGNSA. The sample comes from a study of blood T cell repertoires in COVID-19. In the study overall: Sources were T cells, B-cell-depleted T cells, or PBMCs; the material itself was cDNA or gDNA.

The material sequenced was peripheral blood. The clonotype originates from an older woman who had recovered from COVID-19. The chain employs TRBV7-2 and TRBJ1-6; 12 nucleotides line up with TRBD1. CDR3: CASSLAGGTGGQSLHF. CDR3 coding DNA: TGTGCCAGCAGCTTAGCGGGCGGGACAGGGGGCCAATCCCTCCACTTT.